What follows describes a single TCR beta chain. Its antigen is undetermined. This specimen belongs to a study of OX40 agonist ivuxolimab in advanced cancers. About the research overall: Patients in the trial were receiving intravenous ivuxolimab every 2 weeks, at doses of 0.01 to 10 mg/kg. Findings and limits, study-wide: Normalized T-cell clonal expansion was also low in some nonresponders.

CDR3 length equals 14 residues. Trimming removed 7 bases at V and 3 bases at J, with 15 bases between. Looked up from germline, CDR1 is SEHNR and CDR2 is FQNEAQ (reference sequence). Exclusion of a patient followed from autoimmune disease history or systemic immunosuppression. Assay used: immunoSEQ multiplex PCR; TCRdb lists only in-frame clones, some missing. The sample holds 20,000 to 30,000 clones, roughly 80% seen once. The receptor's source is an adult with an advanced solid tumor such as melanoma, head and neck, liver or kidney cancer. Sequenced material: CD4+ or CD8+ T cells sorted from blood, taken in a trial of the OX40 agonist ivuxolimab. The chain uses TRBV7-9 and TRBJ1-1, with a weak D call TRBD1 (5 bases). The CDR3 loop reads CASKEGRSDTEAFF. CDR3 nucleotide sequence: TGTGCCAGCAAGGAGGGGAGGTCGGACACTGAAGCTTTCTTT.